Shown below are 21 T cell receptor beta chains from a single sample sequenced in a study of cytomegalovirus exposure and HLA in healthy donors. In the PCR, 60 Vbeta and 13 Jbeta primers were used. The method was immunoSEQ multiplex PCR; TCRdb's version includes in-frame clones alone and lacks a portion of them. The table has over 95,000 clones, 70% to 85% seen once; the top ten hold approximately 2.7%. The sample taken for sequencing was PBMCs. Source of these receptors: a woman under 30 in good health and CMV-seronegative.

There are a few counts of this clone. This chain uses TRBV7-8 with TRBJ2-1; TRBD2 agrees at 12 bases. Germline V gives CDR1 SGHVS, CDR2 FQNEAQ. The CDR3 is 17 residues long. The V gene end was trimmed by 5 bases and the J gene end by 10 bases; junction bases not matched to a gene: 15. CDR3 nucleotide sequence: TGTGCCAGCAGCGAACCCAAGACTAGCGGGGGCCTGGTAGAGCAGTTCTTC. Amino acids: CASSEPKTSGGLVEQFF.

This sequence joins TRBV7-8 and TRBJ1-1, with D tentatively TRBD1 (6 bases). Trimming took off 4 bases at V and 1 base at J, with 13 bases between the two ends. CDR1 is SGHVS, CDR2 FQNEAQ, per germline. The CDR3 has 15 amino acids. The CDR3 reads CASSSAGGQNTEAFF. CDR3 coding DNA: TGTGCCAGCAGCTCGGCCGGGGGGCAGAACACTGAAGCTTTCTTT.

V usage is TRBV7-2 and J usage is TRBJ2-7; TRBD1 might be the D (6 bases). V was cut by 5 bases and J by 4 bases, with 18 bases left in between. Germline V gene lookup returns CDR1 SGHTA and CDR2 FQGNSA. The CDR3 length is 15 residues. The CDR3 protein is CASSPAGVRGYEQYF. The DNA of the CDR3 is TGTGCCAGCAGCCCCGCAGGAGTGAGGGGGTACGAGCAGTACTTC.

This clone was detected a few times. The chain links TRBV6-6 to TRBJ2-3, with D perhaps matching TRBD2 (6 bases). The V end was cut by 5 bases, the J end by 0 bases, with 12 bases between. The CDR3 runs to 15 residues. Germline CDR1 MNHNY, CDR2 SVGAGI (reference sequence). DNA of the CDR3: TGTGCCAGCAGTGATAGCGGAACTAGCACAGATACGCAGTATTTT. Translation gives CASSDSGTSTDTQYF.

This clone has more than one count but fewer than ten. The V gene is TRBV5-1, the J gene TRBJ2-1; TRBD1 matches 7 bases. With V trimmed by 4 bases and J by 6 bases, 13 bases remained unmatched. The CDR3 length is 16 residues. Germline V gene data show CDR1 as SGHRS and CDR2 as YFSETQ. This CDR3 is CASSTMTGSVGNEQFF. The DNA for the CDR3 is TGCGCCAGCAGCACGATGACAGGGAGCGTTGGCAATGAGCAGTTCTTC.

The CDR3 DNA sequence: TGTGCCAGCAGTGACTTTGAGGGTGCCAGGAGCTCCTACGAGCAGTACTTC. Translation gives CASSDFEGARSSYEQYF. V usage is TRBV6-4 and J usage is TRBJ2-7; a possible D gene is TRBD2 (5 bases). V shed 1 base and J shed 0 bases, with 16 bases lying between them. The CDR3 loop spans 17 amino acids. The germline V gene encodes CDR1 MRHNA and CDR2 SNTAGT.

The gene calls are TRBV28 and TRBJ1-2; a weak D match, TRBD1 (6 bases). V dropped 10 bases and J dropped 0 bases, with 9 bases sitting between them. This CDR3 region has 12 residues. The germline gives CDR1 MDHEN, CDR2 SYDVKM. CDR3 coding DNA: TGTGCCACCCGGACAGCTAACTATGGCTACACCTTC. It translates to CATRTANYGYTF.

This clone has only a few counts. The chain joins TRBV30 to TRBJ1-1; tentatively, D is TRBD1 (5 bases). The CDR3 totals 13 residues. From germline, CDR1 is GTSNPN and CDR2 SVGIG (reference sequence). With 0 bases removed from V and 8 bases from J, the gap between germline ends came to 13 bases. In nucleotides, the CDR3 is TGTGCCTGGAGTGTTTTGGGGCCAGCAGAAGCTTTCTTT. Translating it yields CAWSVLGPAEAFF. The variable domain in full, with the rest retrieved from reference TRBV30 and TRBJ1-1, is SQTIHQWPATLVQPVGSPLSLECTVEGTSNPNLYWYRQAAGRGLQLLFYSVGIGQISSEVPQNLSASRPQDRQFILSSKKLLLSDSGFYLCAWSVLGPAEAFFGQGTRLTVV.

This clone was observed a single time. V gene TRBV5-1 combines with J gene TRBJ2-2; 9 nucleotides line up with TRBD1. Germline CDR1 and CDR2: SGHRS and YFSETQ. This CDR3 is built from 19 residues. V lost 2 bases to trimming and J lost 6 bases; unmatched junction nucleotides: 17. The CDR3 reads CASSFPHRPGQGGSGELFF. CDR3 DNA sequence: TGCGCCAGCAGCTTCCCCCACCGACCGGGACAGGGAGGTTCCGGGGAGCTGTTTTTT.

The chain employs TRBV28 and TRBJ2-3, with TRBD1 matching over 9 bases. CDR3 length: 15 amino acids. V trimming: 6 bases; J trimming: 3 bases; junction bases outside the gene matches: 7. The germline gives CDR1 MDHEN, CDR2 SYDVKM. The chain's CDR3 is CASSRAGTGTDTQYF. As DNA, the CDR3 is TGTGCCAGCAGCCGAGCCGGGACAGGGACAGATACGCAGTATTTT. Based on the CDR3 plus reference TRBV28 and TRBJ2-3, the full variable domain is DVKVTQSSRYLVKRTGEKVFLECVQDMDHENMFWYRQDPGLGLRLIYFSYDVKMKEKGDIPEGYSVSREKKERFSLILESASTNQTSMYLCASSRAGTGTDTQYFGPGTRLTVL.

This rearrangement joins TRBV6-5 to TRBJ2-1, with a possible D match to TRBD1 (6 bases). V lost 8 bases and J 4 bases, leaving 12 bases between the germline ends. This CDR3 has 13 amino acids. Germline V lookup: CDR1 MNHEY, CDR2 SVGAGI. The CDR3 here is CASSWGRYNEQFF. CDR3 nucleotide sequence: TGTGCCAGCTCTTGGGGGCGGTACAATGAGCAGTTCTTC.

In DNA form, the CDR3 reads TGCGCCAGCAGCCATGAAGGGAGGAACTATGGCTACACCTTC. This gives the protein CASSHEGRNYGYTF. The chain recombines TRBV4-1 with TRBJ1-2, with D unresolved. This CDR3 has 14 residues. V lost 3 bases, J lost 2 bases, and 10 bases lay in between. The germline gives CDR1 MGHRA, CDR2 YSYEKL.

The chain carries TRBV28 and TRBJ2-7; 9 bases map to TRBD1. V shed 6 bases and J 2 bases; nucleotides not matched to a gene: 8. Germline CDR1 is MDHEN and CDR2 is SYDVKM. CDR3 length: 15 residues. CDR3 coding DNA: TGTGCCAGCAGCCAACAGGGGGCCATCCCCTACGAGCAGTACTTC. Amino acids: CASSQQGAIPYEQYF. The full variable domain, in which reference TRBV28 and TRBJ2-7 provide the parts outside the CDR3, is DVKVTQSSRYLVKRTGEKVFLECVQDMDHENMFWYRQDPGLGLRLIYFSYDVKMKEKGDIPEGYSVSREKKERFSLILESASTNQTSMYLCASSQQGAIPYEQYFGPGTRLTVT.

The CDR3 spells CASSFKWGVNEQFF. CDR3 DNA: TGTGCCAGCAGCTTCAAGTGGGGGGTAAATGAGCAGTTCTTC. This chain joins TRBV11-3 and TRBJ2-1; tentatively, D is TRBD2 (6 bases). Germline V gene data show CDR1 as SGHNT and CDR2 as YENEEA. CDR3 length equals 14 residues. Trimming removed 3 bases from V and 7 bases from J, with 13 bases in between.

As concerns this clone: The junction does not match germline at one end; this may be a read error. The chain carries TRBV7-9 and TRBJ2-7; 9 nucleotides align to TRBD2. The germline V gene has CDR1 SEHNR and CDR2 FQNEAQ (reference sequence). The CDR3 is 14 residues long. The CDR3 bases are TGTGCCAGCAGCTTTGGGACTAGCTCCCACGAGCAGTACTTC. This codes for CASSFGTSSHEQYF.

The chain combines TRBV19 with TRBJ1-4, with 7 bases aligning to TRBD1. The CDR3 loop spans 14 amino acids. V shed 5 bases, J shed 7 bases, and the junction held 7 bases outside the gene matches. Germline CDR1 reads LNHDA; CDR2 reads SQIVND (reference sequence). The CDR3 DNA follows: TGTGCCAGTAGTGTCTACAGGGGCTCTGAAAAACTGTTTTTT. It translates to CASSVYRGSEKLFF.

This clone was observed a single time. The chain carries TRBV27 and TRBJ1-5; D unresolved. Germline V gene lookup returns CDR1 MNHEY and CDR2 SMNVEV (reference sequence). This CDR3 spans 19 amino acids. Trimming shortened V by 3 bases and J by 0 bases, and 21 bases separated the two germline ends. The CDR3 region is CASSLLPPTAYDSNQPQHF. The CDR3 DNA reads TGTGCCAGCAGTTTGCTCCCCCCTACAGCCTACGATAGCAATCAGCCCCAGCATTTT.

V is TRBV15 and J is TRBJ1-5, with D possibly TRBD1 on 6 matching bases. CDR1 is LNHNV, CDR2 YYDKDF, per germline (reference sequence). V lost 0 bases and J lost 6, with 12 bases in between. The CDR3 consists of 15 residues. CDR3 sequence (DNA): TGTGCCACCAGCAGAGATCAGGGGACGAGTCAGCCCCAGCATTTT. This codes for CATSRDQGTSQPQHF.

This chain's CDR3 is CARSCRDRDQETQYF. DNA of the CDR3: TGTGCCAGAAGCTGCCGGGACAGGGACCAAGAGACCCAGTACTTC. The rearrangement uses TRBV5-3 and TRBJ2-5; 9 bases match TRBD1. TRBV5-3 is an open reading frame, and its role is uncertain. This CDR3 contains 15 residues. Trimming took 3 bases from V and 0 from J; bases not matched to a gene: 3.

The chain carries TRBV19 and TRBJ1-5, with a tentative D call TRBD1 (6 bases). The CDR3 runs 14 residues. The germline V gene has CDR1 LNHDA and CDR2 SQIVND (reference sequence). Deletions cut 5 bases from V and 3 bases from J, with 11 bases between. The CDR3 DNA reads as TGTGCCAGTAGTCTCCGGGACAACAATCAGCCCCAGCATTTT. Residues: CASSLRDNNQPQHF.

The chain is built from TRBV6-1 and TRBJ2-2; the D is unclear. Trimming removed 3 bases at V and 0 bases at J, with 8 bases between. Germline assignment: CDR1 MNHNS and CDR2 SASEGT. The CDR3 consists of 15 residues. CDR3 region: CASSEVSANTGELFF. CDR3 nucleotide sequence: TGTGCCAGCAGTGAGGTCAGCGCGAACACCGGGGAGCTGTTTTTT.